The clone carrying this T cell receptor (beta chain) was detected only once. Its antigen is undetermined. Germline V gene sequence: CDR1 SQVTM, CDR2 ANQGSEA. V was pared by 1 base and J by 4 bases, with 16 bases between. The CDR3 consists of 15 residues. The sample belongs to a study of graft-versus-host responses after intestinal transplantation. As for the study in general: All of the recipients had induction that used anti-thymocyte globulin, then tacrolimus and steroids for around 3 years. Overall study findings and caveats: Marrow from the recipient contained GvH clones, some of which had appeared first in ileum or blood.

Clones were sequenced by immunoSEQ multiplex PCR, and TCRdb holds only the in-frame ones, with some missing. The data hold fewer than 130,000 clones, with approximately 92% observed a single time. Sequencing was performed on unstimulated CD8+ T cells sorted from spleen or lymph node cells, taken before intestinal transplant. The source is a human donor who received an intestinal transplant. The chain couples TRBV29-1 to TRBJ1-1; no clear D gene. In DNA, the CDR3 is TGCAGCGTTGAAGCTCCGGCTGGGGAGAGCACTGAAGCTTTCTTT. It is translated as CSVEAPAGESTEAFF.